The 29 T cell receptor beta chains below come from one sample, sequenced in a study of vaccination effects on CD4 cells after COVID-19. The assay was immunoSEQ multiplex PCR, and TCRdb's table has in-frame clones only and misses some. The data hold some 69,000 clones, with around 67% observed a single time. Isolating CD4+ T cells followed ten to eleven days of culture. Everyone in the study got two shots of either the BNT162b2 or mRNA-1273 vaccine. The antigens of these receptors remain unknown. The specimen was CD4+ T cells from PBMCs cultured without peptide, collected after COVID-19 vaccination. The origin of the receptors is a human donor who received a COVID-19 vaccine.

V gene TRBV6-6 combines with J gene TRBJ1-2, with no clear D. This CDR3 contains 15 residues. Trimming removed 0 bases at V and 2 bases at J, with 10 bases between. Looked up from germline, CDR1 is MNHNY and CDR2 is SVGAGI (reference sequence). Written as DNA, the CDR3 is TGTGCCAGCAGTTACTCCCAAAACCCGAACTATGGCTACACCTTC. Translated, it gives CASSYSQNPNYGYTF.

This clone was counted a few times. The chain links TRBV2 to TRBJ1-4; a possible D gene is TRBD1 (5 bases). In germline, CDR1 is SNHLY, CDR2 FYNNEI. Trimming removed 5 bases at V and 8 bases at J, with 15 bases between. The CDR3 is made up of 14 amino acids. DNA of the CDR3: TGTGCCAGCAGTCGTCAGGGACTCGGGGAAAAACTGTTTTTT. It is translated as CASSRQGLGEKLFF.

This clone was recorded a few times. The chain combines TRBV9 with TRBJ1-5, with 7 bases aligning to TRBD1. The germline CDR1 and CDR2 sequences are SGDLS and YYNGEE. CDR3 length: 15 amino acids. J gave up 0 bases and V 2 bases, and 2 bases lay outside the gene matches. The CDR3 loop is CASSVDRVSNQPQHF. The CDR3 nucleotides read TGTGCCAGCAGCGTCGACAGGGTTAGCAATCAGCCCCAGCATTTT.

This rearrangement joins TRBV3-1 (or the pseudogene TRBV3-2) to TRBJ2-2, with TRBD1 identical over 7 bases. J gave up 2 bases and V 0 bases, and 6 bases lay outside the gene matches. CDR1 is LGHDT and CDR2 is YNNKEL in the germline V gene (reference sequence). The CDR3 covers 17 residues. The CDR3 region is CASSQDWGQTNTGELFF. The CDR3, as DNA: TGTGCCAGCAGCCAAGATTGGGGACAGACCAACACCGGGGAGCTGTTTTTT.

The rearrangement links TRBV19 to TRBJ1-5; D is uncertain. The ends were cut back, 6 bases at V and 9 bases at J, with 18 bases in the middle. Per the germline V gene, CDR1 is LNHDA and CDR2 is SQIVND (reference sequence). The length of the CDR3 is 14 residues. The CDR3 loop is CASRYEHQRGPQHF. The CDR3 DNA sequence: TGTGCCAGTAGATATGAGCACCAGAGAGGGCCCCAGCATTTT. Full variable domain (missing parts from reference TRBV19 and TRBJ1-5): DGGITQSPKYLFRKEGQNVTLSCEQNLNHDAMYWYRQDPGQGLRLIYYSQIVNDFQKGDIAEGYSVSREKKESFPLTVTSAQKNPTAFYLCASRYEHQRGPQHFGDGTRLSIL.

This clone has a handful of counts. Because the CDR3's place on the DNA is in doubt, the DNA is left out and the CDR3 is given as listed by TCRdb. This chain joins TRBV27 and TRBJ1-3. Ends included, the CDR3 has 14 residues. The germline V gene encodes CDR1 MNHEY and CDR2 SMNVEV (reference sequence). CDR3 amino acids: CASSSSGAEDTIYF.

The chain is built from TRBV7-3 and TRBJ1-4, with a tentative D call TRBD1 (6 bases). Germline lookup yields CDR1 SGHTA and CDR2 FQGTGA. With 5 bases removed from V and 4 bases from J, the gap between germline ends came to 11 bases. The CDR3 runs 14 residues. CDR3: CASSRQGGNEKLFF. CDR3 nucleotide sequence: TGTGCCAGCAGCCGACAAGGGGGTAATGAAAAACTGTTTTTT. Based on the CDR3 plus reference TRBV7-3 and TRBJ1-4, the full variable domain is GAGVSQTPSNKVTEKGKYVELRCDPISGHTALYWYRQSLGQGPEFLIYFQGTGAADDSGLPNDRFFAVRPEGSVSTLKIQRTERGDSAVYLCASSRQGGNEKLFFGSGTQLSVL.

CDR3 sequence (DNA): TGCAGCGTTAGGGGGGCGGGGGCAACCGGGGAGCTGTTTTTT. This codes for CSVRGAGATGELFF. The chain uses TRBV29-1 and TRBJ2-2; a possible D gene is TRBD2 (7 bases). The CDR3 is 14 residues long. V lost 5 bases and J 5 bases, leaving 15 bases between the germline ends. Germline CDR1 is SQVTM and CDR2 is ANQGSEA.

In this sample, this clone turned up once. The chain carries TRBV19 and TRBJ2-5, with TRBD1 matching 9 bases. Per germline, CDR1 LNHDA and CDR2 SQIVND (reference sequence). The J segment lost 5 bases and the V segment lost 8 bases, leaving 12 bases of the junction unmatched. The CDR3 sequence is 15 residues long. DNA for the CDR3: TGTGCCAGTGGAATCGGAGGACAGGGGAAGGAGACCCAGTACTTC. This translates into CASGIGGQGKETQYF.

The chain recombines TRBV5-4 with TRBJ1-4; D is unresolved. The CDR3 contains 15 residues. The V gene's germline CDR1 is SGHNT and CDR2 YYREEE (reference sequence). Trimming removed 1 base at V and 0 bases at J, with 7 bases between. The CDR3 loop is CASSLNYATNEKLFF. In DNA form, the CDR3 reads TGTGCCAGCAGCTTGAACTATGCAACTAATGAAAAACTGTTTTTT.

This clone was counted only a few times. In nucleotides, the CDR3 is TGTGCCAGTAGTCGCACTCTGGCGGGCCATCGGGATGAGCAGTTCTTC. Its protein product is CASSRTLAGHRDEQFF. The chain has TRBV19 and TRBJ2-1; a weak D match, TRBD2 (5 bases). The CDR3 runs 16 residues. Germline lookup yields CDR1 LNHDA and CDR2 SQIVND (reference sequence). V lost 5 bases, J lost 8 bases, and 22 bases lay in between.

V and J are TRBV10-2 and TRBJ2-5; no clear D. The CDR3 is made up of 14 amino acids. Germline V gives CDR1 WSHSY, CDR2 SAAADI. Trimming stripped 6 bases from V and 1 base from J, with 12 bases between. The CDR3 protein is CASRDARSQETQYF. The CDR3 DNA follows: TGCGCCAGCAGGGACGCACGATCCCAAGAGACCCAGTACTTC.

The rearrangement links TRBV6-5 to TRBJ1-3; 8 bases are a match to TRBD1. The CDR3 consists of 15 residues. Germline CDR1 and CDR2: MNHEY and SVGAGI. The V and J ends lost 2 bases and 3 bases, in that order; junction bases with no gene match: 3. CDR3 loop: CASSYDRGGGNTIYF. The CDR3 DNA reads TGTGCCAGCAGTTACGACAGGGGAGGTGGAAACACCATATATTTT.

The gene calls are TRBV5-1 and TRBJ2-2; 13 bases match TRBD2. V was pared by 6 bases and J by 7 bases, with 12 bases of the junction left unmatched. This CDR3 has 17 amino acids. Germline assignment: CDR1 SGHRS and CDR2 YFSETQ. CDR3 DNA sequence: TGCGCCAGCACCACAACTAGCGGGGGGGCGAGGATCGGGGAGCTGTTTTTT. This gives the protein CASTTTSGGARIGELFF. The variable domain in full, with the rest retrieved from reference TRBV5-1 and TRBJ2-2, is KAGVTQTPRYLIKTRGQQVTLSCSPISGHRSVSWYQQTPGQGLQFLFEYFSETQRNKGNFPGRFSGRQFSNSRSEMNVSTLELGDSALYLCASTTTSGGARIGELFFGEGSRLTVL.

The rearrangement uses TRBV15 and TRBJ2-7; perhaps D is TRBD1 or TRBD2 (7 bases each). Germline CDR1 is LNHNV and CDR2 is YYDKDF (reference sequence). Trimming took 3 bases from V and 4 from J, leaving 16 bases between them. This CDR3 has 15 amino acids. The CDR3 DNA reads as TGTGCCACCAGCAGGACAGGGAAGGGAGGGTACGAGCAGTACGTC. Protein product: CATSRTGKGGYEQYV.

The chain recombines TRBV2 with TRBJ1-1; 7 bases align to TRBD1. Germline V gene data show CDR1 as SNHLY and CDR2 as FYNNEI. Unmatched junction bases numbered 5, after V lost 2 bases and J lost 8 bases. This CDR3 has 13 amino acids. The CDR3 sequence is CASSEQGGKEAFF. The CDR3 DNA reads as TGTGCCAGCAGTGAACAGGGGGGTAAGGAAGCTTTCTTT. Full variable domain (missing parts from reference TRBV2 and TRBJ1-1): EPEVTQTPSHQVTQMGQEVILRCVPISNHLYFYWYRQILGQKVEFLVSFYNNEISEKSEIFDDQFSVERPDGSNFTLKIRSTKLEDSAMYFCASSEQGGKEAFFGQGTRLTVV.

The V gene is TRBV19, the J gene TRBJ1-1; D not resolved. This CDR3 contains 13 residues. Germline CDR1 reads LNHDA; CDR2 reads SQIVND (reference sequence). V was clipped by 5 bases and J by 5 bases, with 12 bases between them. As DNA, the CDR3 is TGTGCCAGTAGTTCGAGCAGGCGTACTGAAGCTTTCTTT. This translates into CASSSSRRTEAFF.

This rearrangement joins TRBV5-5 to TRBJ2-5; D perhaps matches TRBD1 (5 bases). This CDR3 contains 15 residues. Trimming removed 3 bases from V and 1 base from J, with 13 bases in between. Germline V lookup: CDR1 SGHKS, CDR2 YYEKEE (reference sequence). DNA of the CDR3: TGTGCCAGCAGCTCCTTCAGCAGGGTCCAAGAGACCCAGTACTTC. It codes for CASSSFSRVQETQYF.

The gene calls are TRBV19 and TRBJ2-1, with D tentatively TRBD1 (5 bases). The V and J ends lost 8 bases and 2 bases respectively, with 13 bases between them. The CDR3 contains 14 residues. From germline, CDR1 is LNHDA and CDR2 SQIVND (reference sequence). CDR3 sequence (DNA): TGTGCCAGTGTGCGGCAGGGTGCCTACAATGAGCAGTTCTTC. Translation gives CASVRQGAYNEQFF.

This chain connects TRBV30 to TRBJ2-5, with D unclear. In germline, CDR1 is GTSNPN, CDR2 SVGIG (reference sequence). CDR3 length equals 13 residues. Deletions cut 0 bases from V and 2 bases from J, with 7 bases between. The CDR3 reads CAWSVLPQETQYF. In DNA, the CDR3 is TGTGCCTGGAGTGTACTACCTCAAGAGACCCAGTACTTC.

CDR3 in amino acids: CSATRAGEAFF. As DNA, the CDR3 is TGCAGTGCTACCAGGGCCGGGGAAGCTTTCTTT. This sequence joins TRBV20-1 and TRBJ1-1; D might be TRBD1 (5 bases). CDR1 is DFQATT, CDR2 SNEGSKA, per germline (reference sequence). The V and J ends lost 4 bases and 8 bases respectively, with 11 bases between them. The CDR3 loop spans 11 amino acids.

V usage is TRBV5-1 and J usage is TRBJ1-1; D possibly corresponds to TRBD1 (5 bases). Between the trimmed V and J ends, which lost 4 bases and 6 bases, there was a span of 16 bases. The germline gives CDR1 SGHRS, CDR2 YFSETQ. The CDR3 spans 14 residues. Written as DNA, the CDR3 is TGCGCCAGCAGCACAGGTAGAACAGGCCCTGAAGCTTTCTTT. Amino acid sequence: CASSTGRTGPEAFF.

The rearrangement uses TRBV10-1 and TRBJ2-3; 10 nucleotides line up with TRBD2. Trimming at V came to 4 bases and at J to 5 bases, leaving 6 bases not matched to a gene. The CDR3 sequence is 15 residues long. Per germline, CDR1 WNHNN and CDR2 SYGVQD (reference sequence). DNA of the CDR3: TGCGCCAGCAGTGTAGAGCGGGGGGGCGAAGATACGCAGTATTTT. Residues: CASSVERGGEDTQYF.

The table lists this clone with a count of one. V is TRBV10-3 and J is TRBJ2-3; 13 bases align to TRBD2. This CDR3 region has 15 residues. Germline lookup yields CDR1 ENHRY and CDR2 SYGVKD. Trimming removed 9 bases from V and 5 bases from J; junction bases left unmatched: 8. Written as DNA, the CDR3 is TGTGCCATGGCTACTAGCGGGGGGGAGGGAGATACGCAGTATTTT. Protein product: CAMATSGGEGDTQYF.

This clone showed up just once. The rearrangement links TRBV21-1 to TRBJ2-7. TRBV21-1 is recorded as a pseudogene. There are 13 residues in the CDR3. CDR3 loop: CATTSRTSDEQYV. CDR3 nucleotides: TGTGCCACGACCTCCCGGACCTCGGACGAGCAGTACGTC.

This chain joins TRBV19 and TRBJ1-6, with D possibly being TRBD1 (6 bases). V shed 5 bases and J shed 7 bases, with 18 bases lying between them. Germline CDR1 and CDR2: LNHDA and SQIVND (reference sequence). The CDR3 totals 16 residues. Here the CDR3 reads CASSGGGAPLNSPLHF. Here the CDR3 DNA reads TGTGCCAGTAGTGGCGGGGGCGCCCCCTTGAATTCACCCCTCCACTTT.

V and J are TRBV5-8 and TRBJ2-7; unclear D gene. Germline V gene sequence: CDR1 SGHTS, CDR2 YDEGEE. The CDR3 is made up of 11 amino acids. V shed 3 bases and J shed 4 bases, with 5 bases lying between them. The CDR3 nucleotides are TGTGCCAGCAGCTACCGATACGAGCAGTACGTC. Protein product: CASSYRYEQYV.

This chain connects TRBV5-1 to TRBJ2-5, with 9 bases identical to TRBD2. V lost 4 bases, J lost 5 bases, and 6 bases stayed unmatched. The V gene's germline CDR1 is SGHRS and CDR2 YFSETQ. CDR3 length equals 14 residues. The CDR3 DNA reads as TGCGCCAGCAGCGCGGGGGGGGTCCAGGAGACCCAGTACTTC. The encoded protein is CASSAGGVQETQYF.

V usage is TRBV9 and J usage is TRBJ2-5; unclear D gene. Germline CDR1 and CDR2: SGDLS and YYNGEE. The germline V and J ends were trimmed by 1 base and 1 base, with 11 bases remaining between them. The CDR3 covers 15 residues. CDR3 region: CASSVYIGSQETQYF. CDR3 in DNA: TGTGCCAGCAGCGTATATATAGGGTCCCAAGAGACCCAGTACTTC.